Detailed here is one T cell receptor beta chain. Its antigen target is currently unknown. Qualities for individual bases were not recorded, and no much larger clone is one base off. This sample is drawn from a study of response to subunit inactivated influenza vaccine (dated by TCRdb to the late 2010s). Looking at the study overall: The study used deep quantitative T cell receptor repertoire profiling to track responses to a trivalent subunit inactivated influenza vaccine. On the study overall, not on this receptor specifically: The authors suggested that each seasonal influenza vaccination may recruit only a limited number of new T cells.

The CDR3, cysteine through phenylalanine, is 15 amino acids long. Only the CDR3 part of the read is kept: 45 bases, read in frame from the first base. For this chain, trimming is 3 bases at the V end and 0 bases at the J end, and the number of junction bases without a gene match is 4. The germline V gene specifies SGDLS as CDR1 and YYNGEE as CDR2. The library was obtained by RT-PCR. Sequencing was performed on an Illumina HiSeq 2500. TCRdb reran the public reads through fastp at Q25 and MiXCR, keeping productive beta chains. Rows with one shared CDR3 protein collapse into an entry with the most common genes and DNA. For this sample the table gives about 650,000 distinct CDR3 sequences, of which about 14% were detected only once. Jointly, the top ten make up roughly 7.6% of the sample.

Sequences were derived from PBMCs from blood, sampled 14 to 15 days before vaccination. The V gene is TRBV9 and the J gene is TRBJ2-3, with TRBD2 matching 7 junction bases. This receptor was obtained from a man aged 50 or older who received an inactivated influenza vaccine. Donor details come from another sample of the same person, matched by shared clones. The encoded CDR3 is CASSGRAGSTDTQYF. The sequence in DNA is TGTGCCAGCAGCGGGCGAGCGGGAAGCACAGATACGCAGTATTTT.